This TCR beta chain was captured by sequencing in a study of shared clonotypes between healthy human individuals. Study as a whole: Three plates were used per donor for CD4 naive, three for CD4 memory, two for CD8 naive and one for CD8 memory.

Assay: immunoSEQ multiplex PCR; the TCRdb copy retains only in-frame clones and omits some. Seen here are approximately 1.4 million clones, approximately 98% observed once, and the top ten hold 0.4% to 0.55%. There are 17 residues in the CDR3. After removal of 2 bases from V and 4 bases from J, the junction contained 9 bases not matched to a gene. CDR1 is SGHVS, CDR2 FNYEAQ, per germline. The rearrangement joins TRBV7-6 to TRBJ2-2; 8 bases agree with TRBD2. The material sequenced was naive CD4+ T cells sorted from blood. The sample's subset: CD45RA+ positively selected. This TCR was sampled from a man younger than 45 in good health. In nucleotides, the CDR3 is TGTGCCAGCAGCTTAATGCTCGGGAGGGCCCTCACCGGGGAGCTGTTTTTT. This gives the protein CASSLMLGRALTGELFF.